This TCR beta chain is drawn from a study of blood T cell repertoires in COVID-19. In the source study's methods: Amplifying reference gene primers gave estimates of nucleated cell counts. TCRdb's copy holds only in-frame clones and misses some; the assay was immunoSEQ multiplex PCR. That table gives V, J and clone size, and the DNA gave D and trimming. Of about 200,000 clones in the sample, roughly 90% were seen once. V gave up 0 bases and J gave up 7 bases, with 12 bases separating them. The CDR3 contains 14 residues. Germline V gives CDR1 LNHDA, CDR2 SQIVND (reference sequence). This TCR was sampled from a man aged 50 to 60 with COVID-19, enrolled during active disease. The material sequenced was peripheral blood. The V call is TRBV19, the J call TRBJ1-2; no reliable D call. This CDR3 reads CASSIEDSVVGYTF. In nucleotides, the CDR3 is TGTGCCAGTAGTATAGAGGACTCGGTCGTTGGCTACACCTTC.